A single sample is the source of the 18 T cell receptor beta chains below, sequenced in a study of CD8 T cells in Susac syndrome. A quantity of 0.5 to 1 ug RNA underwent reverse transcription using random hexamers. TCRdb re-analysed the immunoSEQ multiplex PCR reads in MiXCR, keeping a single row per CDR3 protein. Here the sample spans 200,000 to 250,000 distinct CDR3 sequences, just under 95% being singletons. The sequenced material came from CD4+ T cells from PBMCs. Source of these receptors: a human donor with multiple sclerosis.

The chain couples TRBV20-1 to TRBJ2-1; the D is unclear. Per the germline V gene, CDR1 is DFQATT and CDR2 is SNEGSKA (reference sequence). The CDR3 is made up of 14 amino acids. Between the trimmed V and J ends, which lost 1 base and 3 bases, there was a span of 10 bases. Here the CDR3 reads CSARVSYRYNEQFF. For the CDR3, the DNA is TGCAGTGCTAGAGTTAGCTACCGCTACAATGAGCAGTTCTTC.

V gene TRBV20-1 combines with J gene TRBJ2-3; 8 nucleotides agree with TRBD2. Per the germline V gene, CDR1 is DFQATT and CDR2 is SNEGSKA (reference sequence). The CDR3 covers 16 residues. Trimming cost V 2 bases and J 10 bases; bases outside gene matches: 17. The chain's CDR3 is CSARSAGTSNTAAQYF. CDR3 DNA sequence: TGCAGTGCTAGATCCGCCGGGACTAGTAATACGGCAGCGCAGTATTTT.

The rearrangement uses TRBV19 and TRBJ1-5; no firm D call. The CDR3 totals 14 residues. V gave up 6 bases and J gave up 1 base, with 10 bases separating them. Germline lookup yields CDR1 LNHDA and CDR2 SQIVND (reference sequence). Here the CDR3 DNA reads TGTGCCAGTAGGGCGGGTTGGAGCAATCAGCCCCAGCATTTT. This codes for CASRAGWSNQPQHF.

V is TRBV7-9 and J is TRBJ2-4, with D maybe TRBD1 (5 bases). The CDR3 is made up of 13 amino acids. Germline V gene lookup returns CDR1 SEHNR and CDR2 FQNEAQ (reference sequence). V lost 1 base, J lost 6 bases, and 7 bases lay in between. Here the CDR3 DNA reads TGTGCCAGCAGCTTAGATGGGGCAAACATTCAGTACTTC. Translating it yields CASSLDGANIQYF.

This rearrangement joins TRBV5-1 to TRBJ2-1, with D unclear. The germline V gene has CDR1 SGHRS and CDR2 YFSETQ. This CDR3 spans 13 amino acids. V lost 2 bases to trimming and J lost 5 bases, with 8 bases between them. The CDR3 region is CASSLRTHNEQFF. CDR3 coding DNA: TGCGCCAGCAGCTTACGCACGCACAATGAGCAGTTCTTC.

The CDR3 loop is CASSLGTSGAKETQYF. CDR3 bases: TGTGCCAGCAGCTTAGGGACTAGCGGGGCCAAAGAGACCCAGTACTTC. The chain has TRBV7-6 and TRBJ2-5, with 12 positions matching TRBD2. The CDR3 sequence is 16 residues long. V lost 1 base to trimming and J lost 3 bases; unmatched junction nucleotides: 3. CDR1 is SGHVS, CDR2 FNYEAQ, per germline.

The chain has TRBV28 and TRBJ1-1, with 8 bases identical to TRBD1. From germline, CDR1 is MDHEN and CDR2 SYDVKM. This CDR3 contains 15 residues. The V and J ends lost 6 bases and 0 bases, in that order; junction bases with no gene match: 6. CDR3 coding DNA: TGTGCCAGCAGACGGGACAGGCCGCTGAACACTGAAGCTTTCTTT. This gives the protein CASRRDRPLNTEAFF.

The chain couples TRBV7-3 to TRBJ2-2; D is unclear. The ends were cut back, 0 bases at V and 5 bases at J, with 13 bases in the middle. This CDR3 spans 16 amino acids. The germline V gene encodes CDR1 SGHTA and CDR2 FQGTGA. Written as DNA, the CDR3 is TGTGCCAGCAGCTTAACGTCGGCCAGTAATACCGGGGAGCTGTTTTTT. Encoded protein: CASSLTSASNTGELFF.

The chain combines TRBV4-1 with TRBJ2-7, with TRBD1 matching over 9 bases. From germline, CDR1 is MGHRA and CDR2 YSYEKL. After removal of 0 bases from V and 4 bases from J, the junction contained 10 bases not matched to a gene. This CDR3 is built from 17 residues. CDR3 bases: TGCGCCAGCAGCCAAGATAGGGACTCGGGACAGGGTTACGAGCAGTACTTC. This codes for CASSQDRDSGQGYEQYF.

The rearrangement joins TRBV23-1 to TRBJ1-2; 10 bases are a match to TRBD1. TRBV23-1 is sorted into the ORF group, with uncertain function. V dropped 2 bases and J dropped 7; count of bases not matched to a gene: 4. The CDR3 runs 14 residues. The CDR3 reads CASSQADRGTGYTF. The CDR3, as DNA: TGCGCCAGCAGTCAAGCGGACAGGGGGACTGGCTACACCTTC.

The chain links TRBV7-9 to TRBJ1-5; D unclear. The CDR3 runs 12 residues. Germline CDR1 reads SEHNR; CDR2 reads FQNEAQ (reference sequence). V lost 8 bases to trimming and J lost 9 bases, with 14 bases between them. This chain's CDR3 is CASSTAYGPQHF. DNA of the CDR3: TGTGCCAGCTCCACGGCGTATGGGCCCCAGCATTTT.

CDR3 protein: CASSPRGEVGHYGYTF. In DNA form, the CDR3 reads TGCGCCAGCAGCCCTCGAGGGGAGGTGGGGCACTATGGCTACACCTTC. The chain is built from TRBV5-1 and TRBJ1-2; tentative D call: TRBD1 (5 bases). CDR3 length equals 16 residues. The germline V and J ends were trimmed by 4 bases and 3 bases, with 19 bases remaining between them. Germline CDR1 reads SGHRS; CDR2 reads YFSETQ.

The chain carries TRBV14 and TRBJ1-1, with 7 bases identical to TRBD1. This CDR3 is built from 11 residues. V lost 5 bases, J lost 8 bases, and 2 bases stayed unmatched. From germline, CDR1 is SGHDN and CDR2 FVKESK. CDR3 bases: TGTGCCAGCAGCGGGGACAGAGAAGCTTTCTTT. Protein product: CASSGDREAFF. Full variable domain (rest looked up from reference TRBV14 and TRBJ1-1): EAGVTQFPSHSVIEKGQTVTLRCDPISGHDNLYWYRRVMGKEIKFLLHFVKESKQDESGMPNNRFLAERTGGTYSTLKVQPAELEDSGVYFCASSGDREAFFGQGTRLTVV.

CDR3 coding DNA: TGCGCCAGCAGTGGGACTAGCGGGGGGAGCACAGATACGCAGTATTTT. This translates into CASSGTSGGSTDTQYF. The chain couples TRBV10-2 to TRBJ2-3; 14 nucleotides match TRBD2. From germline, CDR1 is WSHSY and CDR2 SAAADI. The CDR3 has 16 residues. J gave up 0 bases and V 4 bases, and 0 bases lay outside the gene matches.

This sequence joins TRBV27 and TRBJ2-1, with 11 bases fitting TRBD2. Per the germline V gene, CDR1 is MNHEY and CDR2 is SMNVEV (reference sequence). After removal of 4 bases from V and 2 bases from J, the junction contained 1 base not matched to a gene. The length of the CDR3 is 15 residues. CDR3 protein: CASSSSGRPYNEQFF. DNA of the CDR3: TGTGCCAGCAGTTCTAGCGGGAGGCCCTACAATGAGCAGTTCTTC.

This clonotype was seen only once. The DNA for the CDR3 is TGCAGTGCTGCCGAGGGTACAGGTAGCACAGATACGCAGTATTTT. It yields the protein CSAAEGTGSTDTQYF. The gene calls are TRBV20-1 and TRBJ2-3; D tentatively fits TRBD1 or TRBD2 (5 bases each). V was clipped by 5 bases and J by 0 bases, with 15 bases between them. CDR1 is DFQATT, CDR2 SNEGSKA, per germline (reference sequence). There are 15 residues in the CDR3.

The V and J genes are TRBV20-1 and TRBJ1-3; D is perhaps TRBD1 (6 bases). The CDR3 contains 15 residues. Germline V gene sequence: CDR1 DFQATT, CDR2 SNEGSKA (reference sequence). Trimming cost V 0 bases and J 1 base, with 10 bases left between them. Here the CDR3 reads CSARDIGQSGNTIYF. As DNA, the CDR3 is TGCAGTGCTAGAGATATTGGACAGTCTGGAAACACCATATATTTT.

DNA for the CDR3: TGTGCCAGCAGTTATACGAGGGACATGCGGGAAGAGACCCAGTACTTC. This encodes CASSYTRDMREETQYF. This chain connects TRBV28 to TRBJ2-5, with D possibly being TRBD1 (6 bases). The V and J ends lost 4 bases and 3 bases respectively, with 18 bases between them. Germline lookup yields CDR1 MDHEN and CDR2 SYDVKM. This CDR3 contains 16 residues.